There are a few counts of the clone carrying this T cell receptor (beta chain). This record comes from a study of PD-1 blockade in classical Hodgkin lymphoma. Indicated time point: cycle 4 day 1 (C4D1), after more than five weeks of nivolumab. All the patients suffered relapse after autologous stem cell transplantation, and brentuximab vedotin exposure differed. Only in-frame clones appear in the TCRdb table, and some are missing; sequencing was by immunoSEQ multiplex PCR. Of some 95,000 clones listed, 90% were seen once; the top ten hold 2.5% to 3.5%. The CDR3 sequence is 15 residues long. Germline assignment: CDR1 MNHEY and CDR2 SMNVEV (reference sequence). V gave up 2 bases and J gave up 2 bases, with 10 bases separating them.

V gene TRBV27 combines with J gene TRBJ1-5; D may be TRBD1 (5 bases). The clonotype originates from a human donor with classical Hodgkin lymphoma. Source: peripheral blood mononuclear cells (PBMCs), taken before the fourth cycle of nivolumab. This chain's CDR3 is CASSLSMGGNQPQHF. CDR3 DNA sequence: TGTGCCAGCAGTTTAAGCATGGGGGGCAATCAGCCCCAGCATTTT.